This T cell receptor beta chain was found in a study of STAT3 mutations in large granular lymphocyte leukemia. Study results and caveats: In several patients, dominant TCR clone burden exceeded STAT3 mutant burden, suggesting STAT3 mutation arose secondarily. TCR clonotype switching after therapy occurred in about 30% of the 18 patients. Every T-LGLL patient had at least one immunodominant TCRbeta clonotype.

Generated by immunoSEQ multiplex PCR, the TCRdb table keeps only in-frame clones and is missing some. This table has about 40,000 clones, approximately 90% appearing once. The CDR3 covers 18 residues. CDR1 is SGDLS and CDR2 is YYNGEE in the germline V gene. The ends lost 0 bases at V and 6 bases at J; junction bases unmatched: 12. About this clone: Its cognate antigen is unknown.

This clonotype was obtained from a human donor with T large granular lymphocyte leukemia. Some clones in this sample may be carry-over from other donors' samples. The sequencing sample was made of PBMCs. The rearrangement links TRBV9 to TRBJ2-2; 9 bases agree with TRBD2. CDR3 sequence (DNA): TGTGCCAGCAGCGTAGAGGGCGGGAGGGTTCAATCTGCCGGGGAGCTGTTTTTT. Protein product: CASSVEGGRVQSAGELFF.